What follows describes a single T cell receptor (beta chain). The CDR3 is 15 amino acids. Germline V gene data show CDR1 as SGHTA and CDR2 as FQGNSA. Trimming cost V 3 bases and J 2 bases; bases outside gene matches: 5. Per the original methods: How many nucleated cells were present was estimated from reference gene primer amplification. Measured with immunoSEQ multiplex PCR; TCRdb has only the in-frame clones, and not every one. D and trimming come from the DNA, and the V and J calls and clone size come from that table. The sample yields about 290,000 clones, about 82% seen once. The sample comes from a study of blood T cell repertoires in COVID-19. Study-wide background: The United States, Italy and Spain were the sources of the acute and convalescent COVID-19 samples. The cDNA or gDNA used as material had been derived from T cells, B-cell-depleted T cells, or PBMCs.

The sequence was collected from a woman in her forties or fifties with active or convalescent COVID-19. The sample was peripheral blood. The rearrangement joins TRBV7-2 to TRBJ2-7; 9 nucleotides align to TRBD2. The CDR3 bases are TGTGCCAGCAGCTTTGTAGCGGGAGCGACCTACGAGCAGTACTTC. This translates into CASSFVAGATYEQYF.